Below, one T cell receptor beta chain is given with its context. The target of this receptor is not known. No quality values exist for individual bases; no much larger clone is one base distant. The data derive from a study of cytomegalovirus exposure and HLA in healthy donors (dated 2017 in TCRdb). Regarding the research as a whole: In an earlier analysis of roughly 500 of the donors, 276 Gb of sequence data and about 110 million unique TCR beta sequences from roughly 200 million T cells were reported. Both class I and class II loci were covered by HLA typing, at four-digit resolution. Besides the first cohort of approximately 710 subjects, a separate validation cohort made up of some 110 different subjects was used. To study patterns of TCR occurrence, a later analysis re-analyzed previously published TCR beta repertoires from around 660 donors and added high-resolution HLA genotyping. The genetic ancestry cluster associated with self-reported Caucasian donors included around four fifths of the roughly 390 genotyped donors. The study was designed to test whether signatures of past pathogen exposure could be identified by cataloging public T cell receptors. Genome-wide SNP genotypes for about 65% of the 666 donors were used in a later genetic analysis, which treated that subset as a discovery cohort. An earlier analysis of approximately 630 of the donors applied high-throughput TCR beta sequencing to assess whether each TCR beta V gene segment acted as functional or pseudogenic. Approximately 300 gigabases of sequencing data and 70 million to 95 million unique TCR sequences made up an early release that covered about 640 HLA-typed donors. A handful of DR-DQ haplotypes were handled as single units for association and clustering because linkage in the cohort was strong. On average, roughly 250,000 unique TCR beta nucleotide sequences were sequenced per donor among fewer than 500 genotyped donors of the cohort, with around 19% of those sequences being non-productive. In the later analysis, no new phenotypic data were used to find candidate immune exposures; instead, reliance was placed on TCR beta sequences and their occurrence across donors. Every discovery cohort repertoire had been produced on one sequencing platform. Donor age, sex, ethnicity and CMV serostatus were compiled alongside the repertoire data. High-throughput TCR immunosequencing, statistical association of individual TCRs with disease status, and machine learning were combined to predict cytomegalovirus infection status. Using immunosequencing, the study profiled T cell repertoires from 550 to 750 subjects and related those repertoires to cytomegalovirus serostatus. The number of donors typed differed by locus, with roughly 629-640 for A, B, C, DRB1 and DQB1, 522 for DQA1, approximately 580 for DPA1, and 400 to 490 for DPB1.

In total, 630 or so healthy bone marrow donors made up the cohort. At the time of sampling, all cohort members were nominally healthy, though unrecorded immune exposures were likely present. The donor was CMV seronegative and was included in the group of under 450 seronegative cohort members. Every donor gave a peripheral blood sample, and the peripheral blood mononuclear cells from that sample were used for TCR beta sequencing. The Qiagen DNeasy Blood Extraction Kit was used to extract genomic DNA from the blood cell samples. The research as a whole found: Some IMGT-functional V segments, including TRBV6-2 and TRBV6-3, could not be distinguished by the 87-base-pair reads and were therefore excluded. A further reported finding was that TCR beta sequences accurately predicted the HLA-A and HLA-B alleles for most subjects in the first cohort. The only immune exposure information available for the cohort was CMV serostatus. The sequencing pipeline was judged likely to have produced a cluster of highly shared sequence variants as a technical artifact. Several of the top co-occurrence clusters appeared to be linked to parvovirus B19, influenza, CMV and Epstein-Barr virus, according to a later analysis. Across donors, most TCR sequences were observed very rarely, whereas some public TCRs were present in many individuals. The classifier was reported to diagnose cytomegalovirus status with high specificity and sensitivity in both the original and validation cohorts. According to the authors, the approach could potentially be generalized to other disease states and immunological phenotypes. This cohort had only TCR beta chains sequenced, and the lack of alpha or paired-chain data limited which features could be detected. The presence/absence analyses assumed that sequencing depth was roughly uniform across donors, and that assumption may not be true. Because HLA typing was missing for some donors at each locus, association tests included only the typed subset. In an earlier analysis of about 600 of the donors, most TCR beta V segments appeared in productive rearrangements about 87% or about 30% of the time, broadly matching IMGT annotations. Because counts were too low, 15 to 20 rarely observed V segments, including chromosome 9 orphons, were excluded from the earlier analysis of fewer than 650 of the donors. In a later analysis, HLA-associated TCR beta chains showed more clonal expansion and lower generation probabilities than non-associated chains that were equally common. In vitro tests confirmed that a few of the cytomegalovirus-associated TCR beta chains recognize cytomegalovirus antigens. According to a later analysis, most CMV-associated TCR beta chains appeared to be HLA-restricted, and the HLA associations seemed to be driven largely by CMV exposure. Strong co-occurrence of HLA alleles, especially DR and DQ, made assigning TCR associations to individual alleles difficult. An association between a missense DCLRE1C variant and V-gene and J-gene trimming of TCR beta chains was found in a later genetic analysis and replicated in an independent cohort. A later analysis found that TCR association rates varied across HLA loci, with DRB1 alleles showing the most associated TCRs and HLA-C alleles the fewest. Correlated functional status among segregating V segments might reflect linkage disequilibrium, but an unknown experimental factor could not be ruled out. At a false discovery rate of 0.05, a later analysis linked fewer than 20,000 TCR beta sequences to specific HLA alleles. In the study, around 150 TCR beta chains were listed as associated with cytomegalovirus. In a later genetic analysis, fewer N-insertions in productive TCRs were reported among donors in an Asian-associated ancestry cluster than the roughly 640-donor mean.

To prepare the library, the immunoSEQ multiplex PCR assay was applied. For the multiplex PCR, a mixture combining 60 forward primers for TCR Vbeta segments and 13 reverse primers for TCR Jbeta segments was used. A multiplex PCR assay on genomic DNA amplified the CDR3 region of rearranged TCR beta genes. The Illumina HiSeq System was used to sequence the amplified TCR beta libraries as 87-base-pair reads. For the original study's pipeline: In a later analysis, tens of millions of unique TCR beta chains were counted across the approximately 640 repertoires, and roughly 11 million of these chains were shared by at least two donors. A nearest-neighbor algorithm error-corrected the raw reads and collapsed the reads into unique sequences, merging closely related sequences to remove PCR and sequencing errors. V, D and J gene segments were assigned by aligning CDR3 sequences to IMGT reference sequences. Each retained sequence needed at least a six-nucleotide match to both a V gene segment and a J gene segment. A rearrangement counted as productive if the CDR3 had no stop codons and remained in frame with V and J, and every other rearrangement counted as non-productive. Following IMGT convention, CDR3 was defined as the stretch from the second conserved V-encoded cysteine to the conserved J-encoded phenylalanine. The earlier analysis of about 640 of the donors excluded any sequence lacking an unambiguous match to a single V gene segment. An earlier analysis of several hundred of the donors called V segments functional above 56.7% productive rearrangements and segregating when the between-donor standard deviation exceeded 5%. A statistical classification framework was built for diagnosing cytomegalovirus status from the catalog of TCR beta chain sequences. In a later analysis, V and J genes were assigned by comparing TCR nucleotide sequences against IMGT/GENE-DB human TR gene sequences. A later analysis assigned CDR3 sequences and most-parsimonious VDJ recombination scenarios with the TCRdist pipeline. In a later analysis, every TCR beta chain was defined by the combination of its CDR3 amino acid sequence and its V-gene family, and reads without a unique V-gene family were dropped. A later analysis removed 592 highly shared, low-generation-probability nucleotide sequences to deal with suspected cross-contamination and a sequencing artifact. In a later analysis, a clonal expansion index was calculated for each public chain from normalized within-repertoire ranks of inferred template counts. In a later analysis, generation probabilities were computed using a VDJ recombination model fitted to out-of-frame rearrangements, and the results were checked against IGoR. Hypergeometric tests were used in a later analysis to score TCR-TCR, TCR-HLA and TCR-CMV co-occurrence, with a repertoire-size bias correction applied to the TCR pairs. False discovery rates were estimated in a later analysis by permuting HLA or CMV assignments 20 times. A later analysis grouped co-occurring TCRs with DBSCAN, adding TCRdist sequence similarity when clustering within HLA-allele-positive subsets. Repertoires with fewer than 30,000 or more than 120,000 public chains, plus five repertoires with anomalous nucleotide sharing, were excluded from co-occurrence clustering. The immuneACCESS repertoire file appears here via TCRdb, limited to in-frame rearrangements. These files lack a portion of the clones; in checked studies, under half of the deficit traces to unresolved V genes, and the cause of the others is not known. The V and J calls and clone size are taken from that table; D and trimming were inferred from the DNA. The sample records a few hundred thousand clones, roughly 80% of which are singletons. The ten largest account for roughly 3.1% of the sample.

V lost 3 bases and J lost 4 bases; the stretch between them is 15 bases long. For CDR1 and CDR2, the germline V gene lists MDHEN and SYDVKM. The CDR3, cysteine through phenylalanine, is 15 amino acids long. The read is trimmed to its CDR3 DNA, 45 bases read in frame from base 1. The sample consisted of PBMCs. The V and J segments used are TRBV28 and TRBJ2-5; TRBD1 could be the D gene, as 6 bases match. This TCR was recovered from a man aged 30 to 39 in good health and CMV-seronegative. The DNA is TGTGCCAGCAGTTTCCGGGATCTCAGGGGAGAGACCCAGTACTTC. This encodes CASSFRDLRGETQYF. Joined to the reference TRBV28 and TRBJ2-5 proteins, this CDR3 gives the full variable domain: DVKVTQSSRYLVKRTGEKVFLECVQDMDHENMFWYRQDPGLGLRLIYFSYDVKMKEKGDIPEGYSVSREKKERFSLILESASTNQTSMYLCASSFRDLRGETQYFGPGTRLLVL.